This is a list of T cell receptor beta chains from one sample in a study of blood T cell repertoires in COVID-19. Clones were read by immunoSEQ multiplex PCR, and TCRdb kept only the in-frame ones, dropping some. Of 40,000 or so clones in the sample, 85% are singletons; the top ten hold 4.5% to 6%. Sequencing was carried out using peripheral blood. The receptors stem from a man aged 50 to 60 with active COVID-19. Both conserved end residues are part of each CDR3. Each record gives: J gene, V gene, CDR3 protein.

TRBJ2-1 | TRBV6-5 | CASTQSGGAYEQFF
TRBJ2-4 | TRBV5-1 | CASSQGKVVKNIQYF
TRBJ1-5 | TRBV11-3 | CASSLGQGNQPQHF
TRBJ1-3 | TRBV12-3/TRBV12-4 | CASSLYSGNTIYF
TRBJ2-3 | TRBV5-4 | CASSTAAGLTDTQYF
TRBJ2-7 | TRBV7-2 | CASSGGQGYEQYF
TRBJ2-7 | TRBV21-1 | CASSKGQGGYEQYF
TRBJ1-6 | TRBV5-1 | CASSLAQTGGNNSPLHF
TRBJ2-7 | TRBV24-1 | CATSDVLQGGVYEQYF
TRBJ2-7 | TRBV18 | CASSRTGAPESEQYF
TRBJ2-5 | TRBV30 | CAWRAQGAGTQYF
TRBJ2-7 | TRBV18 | CASSPTSGSYEQYF
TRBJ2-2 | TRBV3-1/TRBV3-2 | CASSPLDRGYTGELFF
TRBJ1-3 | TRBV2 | CASTPQGYSGNTIYF
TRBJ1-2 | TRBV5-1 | CASSSDGGYGYTF
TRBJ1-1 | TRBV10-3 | CAISRTGLMNTEAFF
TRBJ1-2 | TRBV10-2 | CASTLDRNYGYTF
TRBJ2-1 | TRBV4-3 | CASSQDRAGVPEQFF
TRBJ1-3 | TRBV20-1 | CSASTGGNTIYF
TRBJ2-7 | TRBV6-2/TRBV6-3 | CASSYRTGVYEQYF
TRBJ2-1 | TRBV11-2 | CASSTRGRTTQNNEQFF
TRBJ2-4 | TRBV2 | CASGEGIQNIQYF
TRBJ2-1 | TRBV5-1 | CASSFSVSSYNEQFF
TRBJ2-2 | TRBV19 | CASSILGQVGQGELFF
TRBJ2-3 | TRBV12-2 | CASRFLSGSCGGAVDTQYF
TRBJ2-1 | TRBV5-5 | CASSLAVGGYNEQFF
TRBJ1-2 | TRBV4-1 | CASSLSPGQSSDGYTF
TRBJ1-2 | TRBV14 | CASSPGGQASIGYTF
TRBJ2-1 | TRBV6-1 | CASSDAGGVNEQFF
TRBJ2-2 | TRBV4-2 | CASSQRAGLNTGELFF
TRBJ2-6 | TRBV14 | CASSPWTGKSSGANVLTF
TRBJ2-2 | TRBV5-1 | CASRAGERTGELFF
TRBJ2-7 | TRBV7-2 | CASSPWGLAGFYEQYF
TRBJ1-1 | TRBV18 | CASSPTVNTEAFF
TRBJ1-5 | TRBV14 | CASSQGGGNQPQHF
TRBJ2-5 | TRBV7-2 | CASSLSLGETQYF
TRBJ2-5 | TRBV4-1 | CASSQVRTGSETQYF
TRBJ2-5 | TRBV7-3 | CASSLTGGLETQYF
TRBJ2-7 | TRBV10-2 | CASSEASITYEQYF
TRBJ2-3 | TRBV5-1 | CASSTATSHSRDTQYF
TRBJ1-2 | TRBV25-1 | CASSDGQAIYGYTF
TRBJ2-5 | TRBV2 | CASSGGTSSFPETQYF
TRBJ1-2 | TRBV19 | CASSISPGPYGYTF
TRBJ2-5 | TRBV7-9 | CASSLGTSGGQETQYF
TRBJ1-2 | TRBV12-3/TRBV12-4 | CASTATSHGYTF
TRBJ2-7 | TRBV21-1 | CASSKEISGDRADECEQYF
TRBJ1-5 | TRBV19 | CASSMKGQNNQPQHF
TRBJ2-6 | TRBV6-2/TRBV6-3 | CASSYRTGQRSGANVLTF
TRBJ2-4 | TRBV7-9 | CASSPTGGAKNIQYF
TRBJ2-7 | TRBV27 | CASSGSDGVYEQYF
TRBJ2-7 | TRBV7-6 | CASSLGQAGENEQYF
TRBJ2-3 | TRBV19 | CASSQGRDTQYF
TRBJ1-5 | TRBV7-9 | CASSLGGGVQPQHF
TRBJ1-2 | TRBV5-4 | CASSLSEAYYGYTF
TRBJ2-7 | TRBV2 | CASGRDRVYEQYF
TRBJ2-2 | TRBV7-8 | CASSQISTGELFF
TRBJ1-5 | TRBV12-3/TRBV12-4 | CASSLLWAQPQHF
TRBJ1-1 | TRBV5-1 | CASSLQTGLNTEAFF